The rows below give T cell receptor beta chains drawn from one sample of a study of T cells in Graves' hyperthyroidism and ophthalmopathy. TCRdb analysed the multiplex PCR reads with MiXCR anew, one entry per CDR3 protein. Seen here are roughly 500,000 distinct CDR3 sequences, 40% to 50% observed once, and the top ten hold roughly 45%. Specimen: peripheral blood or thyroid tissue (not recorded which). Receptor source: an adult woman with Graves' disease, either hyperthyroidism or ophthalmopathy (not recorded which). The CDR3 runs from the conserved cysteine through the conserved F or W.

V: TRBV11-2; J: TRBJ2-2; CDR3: CASSIPGTGEHTGELFF
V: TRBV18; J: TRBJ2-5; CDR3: CASSPKDRGRETQYF
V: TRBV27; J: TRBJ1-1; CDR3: CASSFLGLNTEAFF
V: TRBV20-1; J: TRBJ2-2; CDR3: CSAREPGGYTGELFF
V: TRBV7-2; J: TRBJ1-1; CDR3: CASSSGGRVMYTEAFF
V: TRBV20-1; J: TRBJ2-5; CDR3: CSARGVPGETQYF
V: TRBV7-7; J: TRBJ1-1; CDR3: CASSQDSIPRTNTEAFF
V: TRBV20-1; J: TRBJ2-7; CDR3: CSVRGLSDYEQYF
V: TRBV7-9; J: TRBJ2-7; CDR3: CASSFYSGTYEQYF
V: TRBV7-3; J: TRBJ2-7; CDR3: CASSLKFLAVTYYEQYF
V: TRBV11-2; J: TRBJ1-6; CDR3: CASSSLAGYTNSPLHF
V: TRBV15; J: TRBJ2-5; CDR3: CATSQGVQETQYF
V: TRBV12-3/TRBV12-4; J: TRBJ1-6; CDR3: CASSLRTANSPLHF
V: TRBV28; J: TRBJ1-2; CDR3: CASSLNLYGYTF
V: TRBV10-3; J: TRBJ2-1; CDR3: CATKPREVSSYNEQFF
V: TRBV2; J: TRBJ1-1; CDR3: CASSPRTGTEKAFF
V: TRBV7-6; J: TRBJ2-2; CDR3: CASTRYGGQELFF
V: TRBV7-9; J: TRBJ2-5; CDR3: CASSANDRGLQGGETQYF
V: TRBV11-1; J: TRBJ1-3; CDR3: CARVPGTGDSGNTIYF